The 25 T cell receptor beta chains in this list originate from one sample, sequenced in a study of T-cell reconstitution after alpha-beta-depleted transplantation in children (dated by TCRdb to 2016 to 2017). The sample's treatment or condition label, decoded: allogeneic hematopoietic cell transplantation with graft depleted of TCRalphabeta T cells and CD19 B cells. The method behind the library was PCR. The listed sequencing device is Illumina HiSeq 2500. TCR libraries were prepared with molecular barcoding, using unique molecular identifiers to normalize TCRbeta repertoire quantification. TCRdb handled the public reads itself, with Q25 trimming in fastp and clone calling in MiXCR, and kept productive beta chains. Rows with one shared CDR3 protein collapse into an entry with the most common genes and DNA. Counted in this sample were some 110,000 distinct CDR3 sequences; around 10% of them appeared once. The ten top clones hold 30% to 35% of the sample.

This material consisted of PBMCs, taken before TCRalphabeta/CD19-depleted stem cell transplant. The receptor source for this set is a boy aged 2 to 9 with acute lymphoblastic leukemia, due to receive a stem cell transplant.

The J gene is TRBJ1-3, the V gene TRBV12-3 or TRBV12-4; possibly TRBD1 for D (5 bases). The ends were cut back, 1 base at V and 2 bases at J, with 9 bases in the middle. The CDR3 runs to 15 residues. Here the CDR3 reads CASSLGRAPGNTIYF. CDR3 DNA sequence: TGTGCCAGCAGTTTAGGCAGGGCCCCTGGAAACACCATATATTTT.

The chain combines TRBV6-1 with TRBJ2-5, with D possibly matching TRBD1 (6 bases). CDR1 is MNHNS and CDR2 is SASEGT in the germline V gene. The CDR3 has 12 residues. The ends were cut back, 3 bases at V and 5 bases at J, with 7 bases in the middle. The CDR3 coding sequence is TGTGCCAGCAGTGACAGGGGTGAGACCCAGTACTTC. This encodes CASSDRGETQYF.

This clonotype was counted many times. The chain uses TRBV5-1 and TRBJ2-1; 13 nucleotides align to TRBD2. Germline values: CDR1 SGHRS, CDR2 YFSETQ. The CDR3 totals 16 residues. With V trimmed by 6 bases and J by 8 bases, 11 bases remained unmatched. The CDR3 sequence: CASTRGLAGADDEQFF. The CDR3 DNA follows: TGCGCCAGCACCCGTGGACTAGCGGGAGCAGATGATGAGCAGTTCTTC.

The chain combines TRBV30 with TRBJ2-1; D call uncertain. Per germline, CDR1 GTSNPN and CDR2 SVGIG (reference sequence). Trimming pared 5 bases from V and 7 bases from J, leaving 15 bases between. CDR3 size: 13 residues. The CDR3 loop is CAWGSLPGNEQFF. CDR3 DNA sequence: TGTGCCTGGGGGTCCCTCCCCGGGAATGAGCAGTTCTTC.

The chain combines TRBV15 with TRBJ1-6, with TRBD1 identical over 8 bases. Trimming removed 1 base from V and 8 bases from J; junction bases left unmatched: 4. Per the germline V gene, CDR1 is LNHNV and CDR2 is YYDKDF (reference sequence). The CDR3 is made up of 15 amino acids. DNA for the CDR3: TGTGCCACCAGCAGAGCCGCAGGGGGCGATTCACCCCTCCACTTT. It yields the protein CATSRAAGGDSPLHF.

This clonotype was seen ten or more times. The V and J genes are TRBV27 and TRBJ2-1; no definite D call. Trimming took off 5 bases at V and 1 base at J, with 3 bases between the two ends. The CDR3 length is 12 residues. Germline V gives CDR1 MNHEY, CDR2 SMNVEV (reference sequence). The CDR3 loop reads CASSLSYNEQFF. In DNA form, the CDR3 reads TGTGCCAGCAGTCTTTCCTACAATGAGCAGTTCTTC.

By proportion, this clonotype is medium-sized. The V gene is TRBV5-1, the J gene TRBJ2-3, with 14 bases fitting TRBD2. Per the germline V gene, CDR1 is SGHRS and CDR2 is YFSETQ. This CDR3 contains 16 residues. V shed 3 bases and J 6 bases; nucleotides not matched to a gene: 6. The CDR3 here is CASSSRGTSGSDTQYF. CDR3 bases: TGCGCCAGCAGCTCCAGGGGGACTAGCGGGAGCGATACGCAGTATTTT.

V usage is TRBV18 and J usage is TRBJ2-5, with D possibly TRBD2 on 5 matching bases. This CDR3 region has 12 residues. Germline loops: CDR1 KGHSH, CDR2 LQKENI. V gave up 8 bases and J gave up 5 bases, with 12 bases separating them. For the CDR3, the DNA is TGTGCCAGCGGAAGGACTCGGGAGACCCAGTACTTC. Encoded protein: CASGRTRETQYF.

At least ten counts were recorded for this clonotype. This CDR3 is CASGPRDYLSHNEQFF. The CDR3 DNA reads TGTGCCAGCGGACCCCGGGACTATTTATCCCACAATGAGCAGTTCTTC. V and J are TRBV12-3 or TRBV12-4 and TRBJ2-1; 7 positions agree with TRBD2. The CDR3 covers 16 residues. After removal of 8 bases from V and 5 bases from J, the junction contained 15 bases not matched to a gene.

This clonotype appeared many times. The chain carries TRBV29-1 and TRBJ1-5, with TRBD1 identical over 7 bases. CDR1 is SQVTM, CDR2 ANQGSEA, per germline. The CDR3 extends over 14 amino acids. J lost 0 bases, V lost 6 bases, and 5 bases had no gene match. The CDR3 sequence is CSVTTGHSNQPQHF. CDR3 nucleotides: TGCAGCGTCACGACAGGGCATAGCAATCAGCCCCAGCATTTT.

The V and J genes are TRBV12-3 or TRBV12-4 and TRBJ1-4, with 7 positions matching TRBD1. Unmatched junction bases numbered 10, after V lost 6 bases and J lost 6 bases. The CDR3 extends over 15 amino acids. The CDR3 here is CASSPQTGLYEKLFF. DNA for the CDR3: TGTGCCAGCAGCCCTCAGACAGGGCTATATGAAAAACTGTTTTTT.

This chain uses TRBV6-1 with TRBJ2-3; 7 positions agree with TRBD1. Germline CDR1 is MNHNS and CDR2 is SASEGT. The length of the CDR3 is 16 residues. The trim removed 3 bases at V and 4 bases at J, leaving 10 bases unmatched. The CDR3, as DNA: TGTGCCAGCAGTGACTGGGACAGTCGTTCGGCAGATACGCAGTATTTT. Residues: CASSDWDSRSADTQYF.

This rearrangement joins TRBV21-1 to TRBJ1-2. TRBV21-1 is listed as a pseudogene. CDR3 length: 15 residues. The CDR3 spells CASSKVRAGTYGYTF. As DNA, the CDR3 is TGTGCCAGCAGCAAAGTGCGGGCCGGAACCTATGGCTACACCTTC.

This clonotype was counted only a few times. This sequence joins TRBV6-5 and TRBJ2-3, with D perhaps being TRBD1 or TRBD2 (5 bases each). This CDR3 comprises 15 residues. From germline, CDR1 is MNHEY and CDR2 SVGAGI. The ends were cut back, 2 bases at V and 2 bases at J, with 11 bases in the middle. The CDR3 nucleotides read TGTGCCAGCAGTTACGGGACGGGAAACACAGATACGCAGTATTTT. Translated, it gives CASSYGTGNTDTQYF.

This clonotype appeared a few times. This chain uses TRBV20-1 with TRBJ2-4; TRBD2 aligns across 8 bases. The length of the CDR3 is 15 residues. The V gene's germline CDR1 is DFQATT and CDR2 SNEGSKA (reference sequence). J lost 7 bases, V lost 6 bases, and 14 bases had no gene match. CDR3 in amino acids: CSAWPQAGVSNIQYF. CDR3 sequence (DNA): TGCAGTGCATGGCCCCAAGCGGGAGTGTCGAACATTCAGTACTTC.

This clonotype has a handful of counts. The CDR3 loop is CASSLSRETQYF. CDR3 nucleotides: TGTGCCAGCAGCTTAAGCAGGGAGACCCAGTACTTC. V gene TRBV7-9 combines with J gene TRBJ2-5; D gene uncertain. CDR3 size: 12 residues. The V end was cut by 2 bases, the J end by 5 bases, with 6 bases between. CDR1 and CDR2 (germline): SEHNR, FQNEAQ (reference sequence).

Here the CDR3 reads CASSFTAGLRYGYTF. In DNA form, the CDR3 reads TGTGCCAGCAGCTTCACGGCAGGGCTGCGCTATGGCTACACCTTC. This chain uses TRBV5-6 with TRBJ1-2, with TRBD1 as a possible D gene (5 bases). Trimming took off 2 bases at V and 4 bases at J, with 15 bases between the two ends. Germline V gene data show CDR1 as SGHDT and CDR2 as YYEEEE. The CDR3 contains 15 residues.

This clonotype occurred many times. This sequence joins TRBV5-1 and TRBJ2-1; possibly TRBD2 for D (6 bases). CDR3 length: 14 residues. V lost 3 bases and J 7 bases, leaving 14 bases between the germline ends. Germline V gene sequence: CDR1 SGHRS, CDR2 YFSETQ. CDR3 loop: CASSSTWGENEQFF. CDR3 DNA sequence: TGCGCCAGCAGCTCGACTTGGGGGGAAAATGAGCAGTTCTTC.

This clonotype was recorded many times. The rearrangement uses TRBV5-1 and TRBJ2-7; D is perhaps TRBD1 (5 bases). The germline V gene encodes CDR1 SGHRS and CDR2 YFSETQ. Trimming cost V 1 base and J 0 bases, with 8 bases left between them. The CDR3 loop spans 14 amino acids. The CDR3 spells CASSLTGTSYEQYF. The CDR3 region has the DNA TGCGCCAGCAGCTTGACAGGAACCTCCTACGAGCAGTACTTC.

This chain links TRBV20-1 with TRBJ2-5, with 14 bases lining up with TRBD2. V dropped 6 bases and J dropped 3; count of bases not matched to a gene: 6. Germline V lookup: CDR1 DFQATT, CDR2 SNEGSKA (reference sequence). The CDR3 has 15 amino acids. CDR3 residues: CSANPGLAGEETQYF. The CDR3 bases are TGCAGTGCCAACCCGGGACTAGCGGGAGAAGAGACCCAGTACTTC.

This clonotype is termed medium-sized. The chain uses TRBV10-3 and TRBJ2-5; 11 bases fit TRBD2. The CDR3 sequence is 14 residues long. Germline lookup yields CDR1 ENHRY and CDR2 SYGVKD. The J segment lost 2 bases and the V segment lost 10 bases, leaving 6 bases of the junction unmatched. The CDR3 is CATTGLADQETQYF. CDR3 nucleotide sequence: TGTGCCACGACGGGACTAGCGGATCAAGAGACCCAGTACTTC.

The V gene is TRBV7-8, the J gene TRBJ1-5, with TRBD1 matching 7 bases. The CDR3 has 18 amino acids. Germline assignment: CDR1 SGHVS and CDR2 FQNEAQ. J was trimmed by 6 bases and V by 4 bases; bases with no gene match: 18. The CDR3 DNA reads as TGTGCCAGCAGCTGGGAGGGGCCTATGACAGGGCCCGGTCAGCCCCAGCATTTT. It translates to CASSWEGPMTGPGQPQHF.

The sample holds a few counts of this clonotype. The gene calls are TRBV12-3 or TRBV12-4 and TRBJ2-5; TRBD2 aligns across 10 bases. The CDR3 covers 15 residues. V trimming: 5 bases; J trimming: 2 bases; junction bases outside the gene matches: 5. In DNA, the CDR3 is TGTGCCAGCAGTCGAGCGGGAGGGAGTCAAGAGACCCAGTACTTC. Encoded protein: CASSRAGGSQETQYF.

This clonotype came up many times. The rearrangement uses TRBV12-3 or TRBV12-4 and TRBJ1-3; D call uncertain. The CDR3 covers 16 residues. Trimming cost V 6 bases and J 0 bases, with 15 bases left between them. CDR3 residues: CASSPRRAHSGNTIYF. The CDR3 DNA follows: TGTGCCAGCAGCCCAAGAAGGGCGCACTCTGGAAACACCATATATTTT.

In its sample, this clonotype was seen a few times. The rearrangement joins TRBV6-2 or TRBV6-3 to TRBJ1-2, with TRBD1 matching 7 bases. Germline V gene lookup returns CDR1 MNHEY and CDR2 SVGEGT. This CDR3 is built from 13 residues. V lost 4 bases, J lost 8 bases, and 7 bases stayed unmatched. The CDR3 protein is CASSSGTVGGYTF. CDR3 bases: TGTGCCAGCAGTTCGGGGACAGTAGGCGGCTACACCTTC.